A single TCR beta chain is shown here with its context. The data are from a study of OX40 agonist ivuxolimab in advanced cancers. Study-wide context: Six ivuxolimab dose levels, 0.01 to 10 mg/kg, were given intravenously every 2 weeks. Participants could have had prior anti-PD-1, anti-PD-L1 or anti-CTLA-4 therapy, and roughly 39% had some. Partial response was recorded in three patients: one hepatocellular carcinoma and two cutaneous melanoma cases.

Libraries were prepared by immunoSEQ multiplex PCR; TCRdb keeps only in-frame clonotypes and omits some of them. The data contain 39,000 or so clones, approximately 87% of them seen just once; the ten biggest clones take up roughly a third. The CDR3 loop spans 11 amino acids. Trimming shortened V by 6 bases and J by 6 bases, and 11 bases separated the two germline ends. The germline V gene has CDR1 DFQATT and CDR2 SNEGSKA (reference sequence). This sequence was found in an adult with an advanced solid tumor such as melanoma, head and neck, liver or kidney cancer. Source: CD4+ or CD8+ T cells sorted from blood, taken in a trial of the OX40 agonist ivuxolimab. The chain combines TRBV20-1 with TRBJ1-2; no reliable D call. The CDR3 bases are TGCAGTGCGCCGGGAGCAAATGGCTACACCTTC. It encodes CSAPGANGYTF.